Here is one T cell receptor (beta chain) with its context. Its matching antigen is unknown. Sequencing was performed with immunoSEQ multiplex PCR; in TCRdb, only in-frame clones are kept and a portion is missing. The sample has some 74,000 clones, nearly 90% seen once. This specimen belongs to a study of T cell responses to AZD1222 COVID-19 vaccine. Study results and caveats: Breadth and depth of Spike-specific TCRs rose after two AZD1222 doses. Donors, mostly white British, included more females; clonal diversity was possibly underestimated.

Sequenced material: peripheral blood, taken 28 days after the second AZD1222 dose. The sequence derives from an adult who received the AZD1222 COVID-19 vaccine.

CDR3 sequence: CASSFGDSALFSNQPQHF. Here the CDR3 DNA reads TGTGCCAGCAGCTTCGGGGACAGTGCCCTTTTTAGCAATCAGCCCCAGCATTTT. This sequence joins TRBV7-9 and TRBJ1-5, with 7 bases aligning to TRBD1. Per the germline V gene, CDR1 is SEHNR and CDR2 is FQNEAQ (reference sequence). The V and J ends lost 3 bases and 0 bases, in that order; junction bases with no gene match: 11. This CDR3 spans 18 amino acids.